The 23 T cell receptor beta chains presented below share a single source sample, sequenced in a study of cytomegalovirus exposure and HLA in healthy donors. 60 Vbeta and 13 Jbeta primers were used in PCR. Only in-frame clones appear in the TCRdb table, and some are missing; sequencing was by immunoSEQ multiplex PCR. The sample includes over 150,000 clones, roughly 70% seen only once; the top ten take around 1.9%. The sample taken for sequencing was PBMCs. These receptors were collected from a man aged 25 to 45 in good health and CMV-seronegative.

The chain has TRBV29-1 and TRBJ2-1, with D possibly matching TRBD1 (6 bases). Germline lookup yields CDR1 SQVTM and CDR2 ANQGSEA. CDR3 size: 13 residues. Trimming stripped 3 bases from V and 6 bases from J, with 12 bases between. The CDR3 sequence is CSVDRGRGNEQFF. CDR3 in DNA: TGCAGCGTTGACAGGGGAAGGGGCAATGAGCAGTTCTTC.

This chain joins TRBV5-6 and TRBJ2-7, with 7 nucleotides matching TRBD1. Per the germline V gene, CDR1 is SGHDT and CDR2 is YYEEEE. CDR3 size: 13 residues. V lost 4 bases to trimming and J lost 2 bases; unmatched junction nucleotides: 3. The CDR3 reads CASSAGQAYEQYF. Here the CDR3 DNA reads TGTGCCAGCAGCGCCGGACAGGCCTACGAGCAGTACTTC.

V and J are TRBV6-1 and TRBJ1-2; tentatively, D is TRBD1 (6 bases). With 5 bases removed from V and 2 bases from J, the gap between germline ends came to 6 bases. CDR3 length equals 12 residues. In germline, CDR1 is MNHNS, CDR2 SASEGT. The DNA for the CDR3 is TGTGCCAGCAGTACAGGGAACTATGGCTACACCTTC. Translation gives CASSTGNYGYTF.

The chain couples TRBV19 to TRBJ2-3, with D perhaps TRBD1 (5 bases). V was shortened by 3 bases and J by 6 bases, with 7 bases between the two germline ends. This CDR3 region has 12 residues. From germline, CDR1 is LNHDA and CDR2 SQIVND (reference sequence). The CDR3 coding sequence is TGTGCCAGTAGTATGGGGCGCGATACGCAGTATTTT. This sequence encodes CASSMGRDTQYF.

In this sample, this clone turned up a few times. The rearrangement links TRBV27 to TRBJ1-1; D call uncertain. The CDR3 runs to 14 residues. Germline V gene data show CDR1 as MNHEY and CDR2 as SMNVEV (reference sequence). The V gene lost 4 bases and the J gene lost 1 base, with 10 bases spanning the gap. The CDR3 loop is CASSWSPGNTEAFF. CDR3 in DNA: TGTGCCAGCAGTTGGTCTCCGGGGAACACTGAAGCTTTCTTT.

This rearrangement joins TRBV5-6 to TRBJ1-1, with D tentatively TRBD1 (6 bases). This CDR3 region has 13 residues. Trimming pared 1 base from V and 3 bases from J, leaving 7 bases between. CDR1 and CDR2 from the germline V gene are SGHDT and YYEEEE. DNA of the CDR3: TGTGCCAGCAGCTTGTCAGGGGACACTGAAGCTTTCTTT. Residues: CASSLSGDTEAFF.

This clone was seen more than once but under ten times. Other DNA sequences in the same sample also yield this CDR3. The chain employs TRBV19 and TRBJ2-7; 9 nucleotides line up with TRBD1. Germline loops: CDR1 LNHDA, CDR2 SQIVND (reference sequence). The CDR3 extends over 14 amino acids. After removal of 2 bases from V and 3 bases from J, the junction contained 2 bases not matched to a gene. The CDR3 DNA sequence: TGTGCCAGTAGTATACCGGGACAGGGCTACGAGCAGTACTTC. Protein product: CASSIPGQGYEQYF.

This clone was counted only a few times. The rearrangement joins TRBV4-2 to TRBJ2-2, with D perhaps TRBD2 (6 bases). Trimming shortened V by 3 bases and J by 2 bases, and 13 bases separated the two germline ends. Germline-derived CDR1 and CDR2 are LGHNA and YNFKEQ. CDR3 size: 16 residues. CDR3 DNA: TGTGCCAGCAGCCAGACCCGGGGGAGTAACACCGGGGAGCTGTTTTTT. Translating it yields CASSQTRGSNTGELFF.

The chain links TRBV5-5 to TRBJ1-1; tentative D call: TRBD1 (6 bases). This CDR3 is built from 12 residues. The germline CDR1 and CDR2 sequences are SGHKS and YYEKEE (reference sequence). V lost 4 bases and J 11 bases, leaving 15 bases between the germline ends. The CDR3 region is CASSLGAGRAFF. CDR3 bases: TGTGCCAGCAGCCTGGGGGCCGGGAGGGCTTTCTTT. Based on the CDR3 plus reference TRBV5-5 and TRBJ1-1, the full variable domain is DAGVTQSPTHLIKTRGQQVTLRCSPISGHKSVSWYQQVLGQGPQFIFQYYEKEERGRGNFPDRFSARQFPNYSSELNVNALLLGDSALYLCASSLGAGRAFFGQGTRLTVV.

This clone was observed a few times. J is TRBJ1-3 and V is TRBV6-4, with 8 bases that match TRBD1. CDR3 size: 17 residues. The V gene end was trimmed by 0 bases and the J gene end by 0 bases; junction bases not matched to a gene: 4. The germline V gene encodes CDR1 MRHNA and CDR2 SNTAGT. The CDR3 DNA is TGTGCCAGCAGTGACTCGGACAGGGAAGGCTCTGGAAACACCATATATTTT. It encodes CASSDSDREGSGNTIYF.

The CDR3 bases are TGTGCCAGCAGTTCCCTCCTAGCGGGCGAAGAGACCCAGTACTTC. Translation: CASSSLLAGEETQYF. The rearrangement uses TRBV27 and TRBJ2-5; TRBD2 aligns across 8 bases. Germline V gene lookup returns CDR1 MNHEY and CDR2 SMNVEV (reference sequence). This CDR3 has 15 residues. The trim removed 4 bases at V and 3 bases at J, leaving 7 bases unmatched.

V gene TRBV28 combines with J gene TRBJ1-1; no clear D. Trimming took 2 bases from V and 1 from J, leaving 5 bases between them. From germline, CDR1 is MDHEN and CDR2 SYDVKM. The CDR3 sequence is 13 residues long. In DNA form, the CDR3 reads TGTGCCAGCAGTTTAACCAGGAACACTGAAGCTTTCTTT. Its translation is CASSLTRNTEAFF.

The chain combines TRBV4-1 with TRBJ2-5; 7 bases align to TRBD1. The CDR3 covers 14 residues. The ends lost 5 bases at V and 5 bases at J; junction bases unmatched: 8. The germline CDR1 and CDR2 sequences are MGHRA and YSYEKL. CDR3 nucleotide sequence: TGCGCCAGCAGCTCCACACGACAGGGCGAGACCCAGTACTTC. This sequence encodes CASSSTRQGETQYF.

There are a few counts of this clone. This chain uses TRBV2 with TRBJ2-5; 13 nucleotides line up with TRBD2. Germline trimming cut 6 bases from V and 0 bases from J; bases unmatched to any gene: 13. In germline, CDR1 is SNHLY, CDR2 FYNNEI. The CDR3 is made up of 19 amino acids. The CDR3 sequence: CASRDSGTSGDVNQETQYF. In DNA, the CDR3 is TGTGCCAGCAGGGATTCCGGGACTAGCGGGGACGTGAACCAAGAGACCCAGTACTTC.

V gene TRBV19 combines with J gene TRBJ1-2; the D is unclear. Trimming cost V 8 bases and J 3 bases, with 16 bases left between them. This CDR3 region has 14 residues. Germline V gene lookup returns CDR1 LNHDA and CDR2 SQIVND (reference sequence). The CDR3 loop is CASLPGAGDYGYTF. The CDR3, as DNA: TGTGCCAGTCTTCCGGGAGCGGGCGACTATGGCTACACCTTC.

This rearrangement joins TRBV9 to TRBJ2-5; 7 bases fit TRBD1. V was pared by 0 bases and J by 4 bases, with 9 bases of the junction left unmatched. Germline-derived CDR1 and CDR2 are SGDLS and YYNGEE. The CDR3 runs 16 residues. The chain's CDR3 is CASSVGGRGSGETQYF. The CDR3 DNA is TGTGCCAGCAGCGTAGGAGGCAGGGGGTCTGGAGAGACCCAGTACTTC.

The chain has TRBV18 and TRBJ1-4; 7 nucleotides match TRBD1. Trimming cost V 3 bases and J 0 bases; bases outside gene matches: 4. The length of the CDR3 is 16 residues. Germline CDR1 KGHSH, CDR2 LQKENI. The CDR3 coding sequence is TGTGCCAGCTCACCCCGGGACAGAGCAACTAATGAAAAACTGTTTTTT. Its translation: CASSPRDRATNEKLFF.

This clone was detected only once. CDR3 sequence reads: CASSTPPGTGLGTGELFF. The CDR3, as DNA: TGTGCCAGTAGTACCCCCCCAGGGACAGGGTTAGGCACCGGGGAGCTGTTTTTT. V gene TRBV19 combines with J gene TRBJ2-2; the match to TRBD1 covers 9 bases. In germline, CDR1 is LNHDA, CDR2 SQIVND (reference sequence). The V segment lost 4 bases and the J segment 4 bases; nucleotides outside the gene matches: 13. The length of the CDR3 is 18 residues.

The J gene is TRBJ1-6, the V gene TRBV25-1, with 8 bases lining up with TRBD1. The J segment lost 13 bases and the V segment lost 4 bases, leaving 3 bases of the junction unmatched. CDR1 is MGHDK, CDR2 SYGVNS, per germline. The CDR3 has 12 amino acids. CDR3 residues: CASSGYRGPLHF. CDR3 DNA: TGTGCCAGCAGTGGTTACAGGGGGCCCCTCCACTTT. Full variable domain (rest looked up from reference TRBV25-1 and TRBJ1-6): EADIYQTPRYLVIGTGKKITLECSQTMGHDKMYWYQQDPGMELHLIHYSYGVNSTEKGDLSSESTVSRIRTEHFPLTLESARPSHTSQYLCASSGYRGPLHFGNGTRLTVT.

V and J are TRBV7-2 and TRBJ1-3; D call uncertain. The CDR3 runs 15 residues. Trimming removed 1 base at V and 4 bases at J, with 11 bases between. The germline V gene encodes CDR1 SGHTA and CDR2 FQGNSA. For the CDR3, the DNA is TGTGCCAGCAGCTTAGTCGGGGTAGCGGGAAACACCATATATTTT. Protein product: CASSLVGVAGNTIYF.

This clone has just a few counts. This same CDR3 is encoded by further DNA sequences in the sample. V gene TRBV5-1 combines with J gene TRBJ1-1; TRBD1 matches 8 bases. CDR3 length: 15 amino acids. Germline trimming cut 4 bases from V and 2 bases from J; bases unmatched to any gene: 7. Germline V gene sequence: CDR1 SGHRS, CDR2 YFSETQ. CDR3 nucleotide sequence: TGCGCCAGCAGCGCACAGGGGGGGCAAAACACTGAAGCTTTCTTT. As protein: CASSAQGGQNTEAFF.

This chain links TRBV18 with TRBJ2-7; 8 positions match TRBD1. CDR1 is KGHSH, CDR2 LQKENI, per germline. This CDR3 contains 14 residues. Unmatched junction bases numbered 3, after V lost 2 bases and J lost 3 bases. In nucleotides, the CDR3 is TGTGCCAGCTCACCAGGCAGGGGGCTCTACGAGCAGTACTTC. Encoded protein: CASSPGRGLYEQYF.

The V gene is TRBV15, the J gene TRBJ2-7; 10 bases agree with TRBD1. The germline V gene has CDR1 LNHNV and CDR2 YYDKDF (reference sequence). Trimming removed 5 bases from V and 3 bases from J; junction bases left unmatched: 4. The CDR3 runs to 14 residues. CDR3 sequence reads: CATSSGQGHYEQYF. The CDR3, as DNA: TGTGCCACCAGCTCGGGACAGGGGCACTACGAGCAGTACTTC. Looking up the rest from reference TRBV15 and TRBJ2-7 gives the full variable domain: DAMVIQNPRYQVTQFGKPVTLSCSQTLNHNVMYWYQQKSSQAPKLLFHYYDKDFNNEADTPDNFQSRRPNTSFCFLDIRSPGLGDTAMYLCATSSGQGHYEQYFGPGTRLTVT.